This entry lists 14 T cell receptor beta chains sequenced from one sample in a study of a mutant IDH1 vaccine in newly diagnosed glioma. These receptors' targets are unknown. The protocol was immunoSEQ multiplex PCR, while the TCRdb copy is restricted to in-frame clones and leaves out a portion. The sample yields approximately 56,000 clones, around three fifths seen once. Noted time point: week 47, end of study. A 20-mer mutant IDH1 peptide at 300 ug was injected subcutaneously with topical imiquimod. The sample was peripheral blood mononuclear cells (PBMCs), taken from a glioma patient whose treatment included an IDH1 peptide vaccine. The receptors were gathered from a man aged 40-50 years with glioma. Some clones in this sample may be carry-over from other donors' samples.

The rearrangement uses TRBV4-2 and TRBJ1-5, with 9 bases aligning to TRBD1. Trimming at V came to 2 bases and at J to 7 bases, leaving 9 bases not matched to a gene. Germline CDR1 and CDR2: LGHNA and YNFKEQ. The CDR3 is 16 residues long. CDR3 bases: TGTGCCAGCAGCCAACCGATGACAGGGGGAGGGCAGCCCCAGCATTTT. It yields the protein CASSQPMTGGGQPQHF.

The CDR3 coding sequence is TGTGCCTGGAGTGGTATTAGTTTTCGAGATTCACCCCTCCACTTT. This encodes CAWSGISFRDSPLHF. The chain combines TRBV30 with TRBJ1-6; D is unclear. V gave up 1 base and J gave up 8 bases, with 15 bases separating them. CDR1 and CDR2 (germline): GTSNPN, SVGIG (reference sequence). The CDR3 sequence is 15 residues long.

This sequence joins TRBV7-8 and TRBJ1-2; no definite D call. Germline V CDR1 and CDR2: SGHVS, FQNEAQ. This CDR3 has 13 amino acids. Trimming removed 2 bases from V and 0 bases from J, with 4 bases in between. DNA for the CDR3: TGTGCCAGCAGCTTACCAGCTAACTATGGCTACACCTTC. Protein: CASSLPANYGYTF.

The sample holds a few counts of this clone. CDR3 in DNA: TGTGCCAGCAGCGAAGGACAGCACAATGAGCAGTTCTTC. Translating it yields CASSEGQHNEQFF. The chain links TRBV9 to TRBJ2-1, with D tentatively TRBD1 (6 bases). The ends were cut back, 3 bases at V and 5 bases at J, with 9 bases in the middle. CDR1 is SGDLS, CDR2 YYNGEE, per germline. This CDR3 has 13 amino acids.

The rearrangement links TRBV12-5 to TRBJ1-3; perhaps TRBD1 as D (6 bases). This CDR3 spans 15 amino acids. Germline V CDR1 and CDR2: LGHNT, FRNRAP. The germline V and J ends were trimmed by 2 bases and 0 bases, with 8 bases remaining between them. CDR3 DNA: TGTGCTAGTGGTTTGAACAGGGACTCTGGAAACACCATATATTTT. Encoded protein: CASGLNRDSGNTIYF.

Only one count was recorded for this clone. V gene TRBV2 combines with J gene TRBJ2-5; TRBD1 agrees at 7 bases. V was clipped by 4 bases and J by 2 bases; unmatched bases: 7. The germline CDR1 and CDR2 sequences are SNHLY and FYNNEI. The CDR3 has 15 residues. The chain's CDR3 is CASSAETGSQETQYF. CDR3 DNA: TGTGCCAGCAGTGCAGAGACAGGGTCACAAGAGACCCAGTACTTC.

The J gene is TRBJ2-7, the V gene TRBV2; 8 nucleotides match TRBD1. Germline loops: CDR1 SNHLY, CDR2 FYNNEI. This CDR3 is 12 amino acids long. J was trimmed by 5 bases and V by 7 bases; bases with no gene match: 4. CDR3 DNA: TGTGCCAGCACAGGGGGCACGAACGAGCAGTACTTC. It yields the protein CASTGGTNEQYF.

The chain links TRBV10-3 to TRBJ1-6; D possibly corresponds to TRBD1 (5 bases). The V end lost 6 bases, the J end lost 9 bases, and 15 bases lay between the germline ends. CDR1 and CDR2 from the germline V gene are ENHRY and SYGVKD. This CDR3 spans 14 amino acids. CDR3 residues: CAISQDRGSSPLHF. CDR3 coding DNA: TGTGCCATCAGCCAGGACCGGGGGAGTTCACCCCTCCACTTT.

This clone has just a few counts. The V call is TRBV5-6, the J call TRBJ1-5; D is ambiguous. This CDR3 spans 13 amino acids. Germline V lookup: CDR1 SGHDT, CDR2 YYEEEE. Trimming stripped 2 bases from V and 1 base from J, with 4 bases between. The CDR3 reads CASSFGSNQPQHF. DNA for the CDR3: TGTGCCAGCAGCTTTGGAAGCAATCAGCCCCAGCATTTT.

The chain joins TRBV27 to TRBJ1-4; possible D gene TRBD1, 5 bases. The V gene's germline CDR1 is MNHEY and CDR2 SMNVEV (reference sequence). This CDR3 comprises 15 residues. The V end lost 5 bases, the J end lost 3 bases, and 13 bases lay between the germline ends. The CDR3 DNA reads TGTGCCAGCAGTACCAGGGCGTCGGCTAATGAAAAACTGTTTTTT. Its translation: CASSTRASANEKLFF.

This chain connects TRBV25-1 to TRBJ2-7, with D possibly matching TRBD1 (5 bases). Germline V gene sequence: CDR1 MGHDK, CDR2 SYGVNS. There are 16 residues in the CDR3. V was pared by 1 base and J by 1 base, with 14 bases between. The CDR3, as DNA: TGTGCCAGCAGTGAATTAGGGGCCGCAACGTCCTACGAGCAGTACTTC. Protein: CASSELGAATSYEQYF.

This rearrangement joins TRBV19 to TRBJ1-5; D not resolved. The length of the CDR3 is 15 residues. V was shortened by 3 bases and J by 9 bases, with 18 bases between the two germline ends. Per germline, CDR1 LNHDA and CDR2 SQIVND (reference sequence). In DNA, the CDR3 is TGTGCCAGTAGTATTGATAACGGACGCGGGCGGCCCCAGCATTTT. It is translated as CASSIDNGRGRPQHF.

The chain is built from TRBV20-1 and TRBJ2-1; D might be TRBD2 (6 bases). Trimming shortened V by 4 bases and J by 7 bases, and 8 bases separated the two germline ends. CDR1 and CDR2 (germline): DFQATT, SNEGSKA (reference sequence). The CDR3 sequence is 11 residues long. CDR3: CSAIGGNEQFF. CDR3 sequence (DNA): TGCAGTGCTATTGGGGGGAATGAGCAGTTCTTC.

This clone was seen a few times. The rearrangement links TRBV20-1 to TRBJ1-5; D not resolved. This CDR3 is built from 11 residues. V shed 1 base and J shed 11 bases, with 9 bases lying between them. Germline CDR1 reads DFQATT; CDR2 reads SNEGSKA (reference sequence). In DNA, the CDR3 is TGCAGTGCTAGAGGTCACGGGGCCCAGCATTTT. As protein: CSARGHGAQHF.